This T cell receptor (beta chain) was retrieved from a study of Graves' ophthalmopathy and Graves' hyperthyroidism (dated by TCRdb to about 2018). For the wider study: Stable hyperthyroidism was defined as no progression to ophthalmopathy within 18 months of follow-up. The study used TCR beta repertoire signatures to distinguish Graves' ophthalmopathy from Graves' hyperthyroidism and to predict progression to ophthalmopathy. In total, 135 blood samples were TCR-sequenced: 40 to 45 ophthalmopathy, some 75 hyperthyroidism and about 17 hyperthyroidism-to-ophthalmopathy patients. To explore V-J signatures that separate ophthalmopathy from hyperthyroidism, a discovery set of about a hundred patients was enrolled, consisting of about 45 with ophthalmopathy and some 56 with stable hyperthyroidism. An independent validation cohort was composed of about 20 hyperthyroidism patients and over 15 patients who later progressed from hyperthyroidism to ophthalmopathy. In roughly 6 hyperthyroidism patients, the T-cell repertoires found in thyroid tissue were compared with those found in blood. After sampling, hyperthyroidism patients received methimazole starting at 30 mg daily, and ophthalmopathy patients received high-dose intravenous methylprednisolone. Overall study outcomes, separate from this receptor: Most of the expanded thyroid clonotypes with a frequency above 0.001 were also detected in blood, and it was suggested that the thyroid immune response may be reflected by blood repertoires. Sample size was not statistically predetermined, and group allocation was not concealed from the investigators. The 13-signature model separated ophthalmopathy from stable hyperthyroidism with approximately 85% sensitivity and 81.08% specificity in cross-validation, and 80%/75% in the test set. In validation, the model predicted ophthalmopathy progression with about 71% sensitivity and approximately 75% specificity; approximately 12 predicted patients were CT-confirmed with GO in a median of approximately 6.2 months.

This clonotype showed up just a few times. The specificity of this receptor is unknown. No base quality values were provided; no much bigger clone lies one nucleotide off. The CDR3, from cysteine to phenylalanine, totals 14 residues. Only the CDR3 portion is preserved as DNA: 42 bases, with reading frame beginning at the first base. CDR1 and CDR2 were assigned from the germline V gene as MNHNS and SASEGT. V is cut by 5 bases and J by 1 base, and the space between the germline ends is 11 bases. The hyperthyroidism patients were 18 to 65 years old and newly diagnosed, with a disease duration of less than 2 months. Anyone with other autoimmune diseases, uncontrolled infections, pregnancy or lactation was excluded from the study. Diagnosis was based on clinical symptoms, serum thyroxine, TRAb, thyroid ultrasound and orbital computed tomography. Total RNA was extracted with Trizol reagent and quality-checked on an Agilent 2100 Bioanalyzer.

For repertoire sequencing, TCR beta CDR3 regions were amplified from RNA transcripts. A first-round RT-PCR used HTBI primers with the Qiagen OneStep RT-PCR kit, followed by a second-round multiplex PCR, size selection and purification. Libraries were sequenced paired-end with 100 bp reads on an Illumina HiSeq2000. The source study handled its data this way. SOAPnuke was used to process the reads, throwing out any read that had adapters, had uncalled bases, had a mean Phred below 15, or lacked an exact constant-primer or identifier match. COPE v1.2.5 was used to merge the high-quality paired reads. Unique nucleotide sequences were defined as clonotypes and aligned to IMGT TRB V, D and J references using MiTCR v1.1. Only V-J combinations with frequency above 0.0001 were analysed, covering over 99% of repertoires. A TCR clonal expansion and chaos score per V-J combination was defined as the ratio of F50 clonal expansion to chaos observed in the TCRdist matrix. Welch's t-statistics and random forest were used to narrow the features down to over ten V-J combinations, which were then fed into a naive Bayes classifier. The similarity between thyroid and blood repertoires was quantified using the Morisita-Horn index. TCRdb passed the public sequencing reads through fastp at Q25 and MiXCR, retaining productive beta sequences. Rows are combined by CDR3 protein, so each entry shows the most common genes and DNA. It is TCRdb's table, rather than the study itself, that gives the V and J calls and clone size. Across this sample there are 1 million to 1.3 million distinct CDR3 sequences, with around a third seen only once. The top ten clones comprise around 10% of the sample.

The sample taken for sequencing was peripheral blood or thyroid tissue (not recorded which). This clonotype was obtained from an adult man with Graves' hyperthyroidism. The rearrangement combines TRBV6-1 with TRBJ1-1, with no reliable assignment of the D segment. The nucleotides are TGTGCCAGCAGTCCAACCCTTGAGAACACTGAAGCTTTCTTT. This gives the protein CASSPTLENTEAFF.